This TCR beta chain was retrieved from a study of T cell repertoires in cytomegalovirus infection. MiXCR was run by TCRdb on the reads, yielding one entry per CDR3 protein. The sample records some 320,000 distinct CDR3 sequences, almost 30% being singletons. In its sample, this clonotype was seen many times. Its antigen remains unidentified. With V trimmed by 1 base and J by 5 bases, 4 bases remained unmatched. Germline CDR1 reads SGHVS; CDR2 reads FNYEAQ. This CDR3 contains 15 residues. The rearrangement links TRBV7-6 to TRBJ1-1, with 10 nucleotides matching TRBD1. This sequence was found in a human donor in good health (CMV status not recorded). Some clones in this sample may be carry-over from other donors' samples. The sample in question was cultured PBMCs, obtained from culture after CMV antigen stimulation. In DNA, the CDR3 is TGTGCCAGCAGCTTAGGGGGGACAGGGGATACTGAAGCTTTCTTT. This codes for CASSLGGTGDTEAFF.